The T cell receptor (beta chain) described here comes from a study of blood T cell repertoires in COVID-19 (TCRdb year 2020). Regarding the study in general: Samples from collaborators originated in the United States, Italy and Spain and spanned both the acute and convalescent phases of COVID-19. The prospective study material was composed of cDNA or gDNA derived from T cells, B-cell-depleted T cells, or PBMCs. Subjects who had been exposed to COVID-19, were actively infected with it, or had recovered from it provided the deeply sampled blood TCRbeta repertoires that made up the dataset. The repertoires were made available in a free public database intended to serve as a resource for research on the immune response to SARS-CoV-2. Samples came from the ongoing ImmuneRACE study (first 160 participants) plus 1,254 subjects from 6 global collaborators. Nearly every sample came with metadata listing a de-identified subject ID, COVID-19 status, age in years and sex. Where available, HLA class I and class II types were obtained from metadata supplied by the sample provider rather than from assay-based typing. General findings and caveats noted by the study authors: Clinical and demographic metadata were provided uncurated, with the amount varying by source and participant.

TCRbeta CDR3 regions were amplified from genomic DNA by means of the immunoSEQ Assay, a bias-controlled multiplex PCR. For the original study's pipeline: Nucleated cell counts per sample were estimated from amplification of reference gene primers within the assay. To quantify the absolute abundance of each unique TCRbeta CDR3 rearrangement, sequence reads were collapsed and filtered. For each sample, productive Simpson clonality was calculated as the square root of Simpson's diversity index over productive rearrangements. As stored in TCRdb, this immuneACCESS dataset retains in-frame rearrangements with V and J assigned. A fraction of the clones does not appear; measured against another copy, unresolved V genes explain less than half of the discrepancy, and the remainder lacks a known reason. That table is the source of V, J and clone size, and D and trimming were worked out from the DNA. The sample data list under 85,000 clones, and approximately 80% of these were observed just once. 8.5% to 14% of the sample is in the top ten clones.

Clipping removes 2 bases from V and 2 bases from J, with 6 as the unmatched junction base count. From cysteine to phenylalanine, the CDR3 is 17 amino acids long. Only CDR3 DNA remains: 51 bases, in frame from the first base. The germline V gene specifies SGHTA as CDR1 and FQGTGA as CDR2. With respect to this clone: Its antigen specificity is not known. The record has no base qualities; no much larger clone is one base away.

Each collaborating institution followed its own protocols to collect whole blood in K2EDTA tubes. For TCRbeta analysis, collaborator samples were shipped as frozen whole blood, as isolated PBMCs, or as DNA extracted from either sample type. Material: peripheral blood. The rearrangement combines TRBV7-3 with TRBJ2-1, with 10 middle bases fitting TRBD2. The sequence was obtained from a man aged 50 to 60 with acute or convalescent COVID-19. The CDR3 reads as follows: CASSLEGAGGPYNEQFF. The nucleotide sequence is given as TGTGCCAGCAGCTTAGAGGGAGCGGGAGGGCCCTACAATGAGCAGTTCTTC.